The present TCR beta chain was sequenced within a study of cytomegalovirus exposure and HLA in healthy donors. Whole-study results and caveats: CMV serostatus was the only immune exposure information that was available. Despite most TCR sequences being rare, some public TCRs occurred in many donors. Cytomegalovirus-associated TCR beta chains were listed, numbering 164.

The germline V gene encodes CDR1 SGHVS and CDR2 FQNEAQ. Trimming pared 10 bases from V and 1 base from J, leaving 7 bases between. The CDR3 has 11 residues. It was with 60 Vbeta and 13 Jbeta primers that the PCR ran. Method: immunoSEQ multiplex PCR; TCRdb's copy keeps in-frame clones and lacks some. Its table lists around 200,000 clones. With respect to this clone: Its antigen is unknown.

This clonotype was sampled from a woman aged 25-40 years in good health and CMV-seropositive. Sequenced input: PBMCs. The chain combines TRBV7-8 with TRBJ1-1; no definite D call. CDR3 nucleotides: TGTGCCACCTTAGAGAACACTGAAGCTTTCTTT. Translating it yields CATLENTEAFF.